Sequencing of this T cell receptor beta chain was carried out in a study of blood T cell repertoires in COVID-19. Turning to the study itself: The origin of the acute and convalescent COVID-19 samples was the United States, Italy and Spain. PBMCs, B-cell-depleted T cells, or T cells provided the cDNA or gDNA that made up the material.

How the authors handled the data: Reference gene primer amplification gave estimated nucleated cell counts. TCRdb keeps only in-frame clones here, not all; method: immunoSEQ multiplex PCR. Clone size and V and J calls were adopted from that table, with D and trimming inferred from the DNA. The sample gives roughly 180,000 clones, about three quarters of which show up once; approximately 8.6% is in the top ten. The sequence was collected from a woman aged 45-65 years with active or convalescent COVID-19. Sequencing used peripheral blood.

CDR3 residues: CASSQEVGGRTEQYF. The CDR3, as DNA: TGCGCCAGCAGCCAAGAAGTGGGCGGGAGAACCGAGCAGTACTTC. V is TRBV4-3 and J is TRBJ2-7; 7 bases map to TRBD2. V gave up 0 bases and J gave up 6 bases; unmatched junction bases: 8. CDR1 LGHNA and CDR2 YSLEER come from the germline V gene. CDR3 length: 15 residues.